The following is a T cell receptor (beta chain) sequence with its context. This record comes from a study of blood T cell repertoires in COVID-19. About the study: The samples span acute and convalescent COVID-19 from the United States, Italy and Spain. PBMCs, B-cell-depleted T cells, or T cells were the source of the cDNA or gDNA that made up the material.

The CDR3 totals 15 residues. Germline V gives CDR1 MNHEY, CDR2 SVGEGT. V was clipped by 2 bases and J by 6 bases; unmatched bases: 4. In the study's own analysis: Amplification of reference gene primers provided the estimated nucleated cell counts. Method: immunoSEQ multiplex PCR; TCRdb's copy keeps in-frame clones and lacks some. The D gene and trimming were derived from the DNA, and the V and J assignments and clone size from that table. The table has tens of thousands of clones, approximately 91% seen once. The J gene is TRBJ1-6, the V gene TRBV6-2 or TRBV6-3, with TRBD1 identical over 7 bases. The sequenced material came from peripheral blood. The receptor was derived from a man in his 70s with active or convalescent COVID-19. The CDR3 region is CASSYGPGGNSPLHF. The CDR3 nucleotides are TGTGCCAGCAGTTACGGTCCAGGGGGTAATTCACCCCTCCACTTT.